This T cell receptor beta chain stems from a study of blood T cell repertoires in COVID-19. Study-level background: PBMCs, B-cell-depleted T cells, or T cells provided the cDNA or gDNA that made up the material.

The method was immunoSEQ multiplex PCR; TCRdb's version includes in-frame clones alone and lacks a portion of them. The data show roughly 100,000 clones, about four fifths seen once. J was trimmed by 4 bases and V by 0 bases; bases with no gene match: 3. The CDR3 consists of 14 residues. The germline V gene encodes CDR1 SGHRS and CDR2 YFSETQ. This clonotype originated in a woman older than 75 with acute or convalescent COVID-19. The chain links TRBV5-1 to TRBJ2-5; 7 bases map to TRBD1. The material sequenced was peripheral blood. DNA of the CDR3: TGCGCCAGCAGCTTGGAGGGGGCCGGAGAGACCCAGTACTTC. This gives the protein CASSLEGAGETQYF.